The 15 T cell receptor beta chains presented below share a single source sample, sequenced in a study of blood T cell repertoires in COVID-19. The data were produced by immunoSEQ multiplex PCR, yet TCRdb's version contains in-frame clones alone and is incomplete. The sample includes some 140,000 clones, roughly 83% of them seen just once. Sequenced input: PBMCs or T cells enriched from blood (not recorded which). Every receptor here comes from a middle-aged man who had recovered from COVID-19.

This chain uses TRBV7-6 with TRBJ2-7; TRBD2 matches 8 bases. Germline CDR1 reads SGHVS; CDR2 reads FNYEAQ. The CDR3 consists of 15 residues. V trimming: 4 bases; J trimming: 2 bases; junction bases outside the gene matches: 7. The CDR3 DNA reads TGTGCCAGCAGCTCGATAGCGGGGCCCACCTACGAGCAGTACTTC. Translation gives CASSSIAGPTYEQYF.

CDR3 region: CASSLTRDKNTEAFF. CDR3 DNA sequence: TGTGCCAGCAGCTTAACTCGCGACAAGAACACTGAAGCTTTCTTT. The chain uses TRBV7-3 and TRBJ1-1; no firm D call. The CDR3 consists of 15 residues. Deletions cut 0 bases from V and 1 base from J, with 9 bases between. The germline CDR1 and CDR2 sequences are SGHTA and FQGTGA.

The chain employs TRBV5-1 and TRBJ2-3; D may be TRBD1 (6 bases). The CDR3 totals 18 residues. Germline V CDR1 and CDR2: SGHRS, YFSETQ. V lost 0 bases and J lost 2, with 19 bases in between. CDR3 residues: CASSLARGLGTITDTQYF. DNA of the CDR3: TGCGCCAGCAGCTTGGCCCGGGGTTTAGGGACAATCACAGATACGCAGTATTTT. The variable domain in full, with the rest retrieved from reference TRBV5-1 and TRBJ2-3, is KAGVTQTPRYLIKTRGQQVTLSCSPISGHRSVSWYQQTPGQGLQFLFEYFSETQRNKGNFPGRFSGRQFSNSRSEMNVSTLELGDSALYLCASSLARGLGTITDTQYFGPGTRLTVL.

This chain uses TRBV7-6 with TRBJ1-3, with 7 bases fitting TRBD1. From germline, CDR1 is SGHVS and CDR2 FNYEAQ. The CDR3 consists of 15 residues. Trimming took 0 bases from V and 4 from J; bases not matched to a gene: 3. CDR3 protein: CASSLAGTDGNTIYF. CDR3 DNA sequence: TGTGCCAGCAGCTTAGCCGGGACAGACGGAAACACCATATATTTT.

Only one count was recorded for this clone. This chain joins TRBV9 and TRBJ2-3; 10 positions agree with TRBD1. This CDR3 comprises 14 residues. Trimming at V came to 3 bases and at J to 6 bases, leaving 4 bases not matched to a gene. Germline V gives CDR1 SGDLS, CDR2 YYNGEE. This CDR3 is CASSGRDRGDTQYF. For the CDR3, the DNA is TGTGCCAGCAGCGGCCGGGACAGGGGTGATACGCAGTATTTT.

The J gene is TRBJ1-1, the V gene TRBV2; perhaps TRBD1 as D (5 bases). CDR3 size: 11 residues. V lost 10 bases and J lost 0, with 6 bases in between. Germline values: CDR1 SNHLY, CDR2 FYNNEI. The CDR3 loop reads CATGMNTEAFF. The CDR3 DNA sequence: TGTGCCACAGGGATGAACACTGAAGCTTTCTTT.

This sequence joins TRBV2 and TRBJ1-5; 8 nucleotides match TRBD1. The germline CDR1 and CDR2 sequences are SNHLY and FYNNEI. CDR3 size: 14 residues. V gave up 6 bases and J gave up 6 bases; unmatched junction bases: 7. CDR3 coding DNA: TGTGCCAGCAGGGATGGACAGGGCGGTCAGCCCCAGCATTTT. Translated: CASRDGQGGQPQHF.

J is TRBJ2-7 and V is TRBV6-5; 7 bases are a match to TRBD1. With 4 bases clipped from V and 1 base from J, the junction kept 1 base outside the gene matches. Germline V gene sequence: CDR1 MNHEY, CDR2 SVGAGI. CDR3 length: 13 amino acids. This CDR3 is CASSSTGSYEQYF. Here the CDR3 DNA reads TGTGCCAGCAGTTCGACAGGGTCCTACGAGCAGTACTTC.

The J gene is TRBJ1-2, the V gene TRBV7-8, with D possibly TRBD1 on 6 matching bases. The CDR3 has 12 residues. Per germline, CDR1 SGHVS and CDR2 FQNEAQ. V was clipped by 5 bases and J by 6 bases, with 10 bases between them. In DNA, the CDR3 is TGTGCCAGCAGCCCGACAGGCGATGGCTACACCTTC. Its protein is CASSPTGDGYTF. The entire variable domain, with the rest obtained from reference TRBV7-8 and TRBJ1-2, is as follows: GAGVSQSPRYKVAKRGQDVALRCDPISGHVSLFWYQQALGQGPEFLTYFQNEAQLDKSGLPSDRFFAERPEGSVSTLKIQRTQQEDSAVYLCASSPTGDGYTFGSGTRLTVV.

This rearrangement joins TRBV10-3 to TRBJ1-2; TRBD1 agrees at 12 bases. CDR1 is ENHRY and CDR2 is SYGVKD in the germline V gene. The trim removed 2 bases at V and 7 bases at J, leaving 5 bases unmatched. The CDR3 runs 15 residues. The chain's CDR3 is CAISEGGQGARGYTF. The DNA of the CDR3 is TGTGCCATCAGTGAGGGGGGACAGGGGGCGCGTGGCTACACCTTC.

This clone has a handful of counts. This chain uses TRBV19 with TRBJ1-4; TRBD1 is a possible D gene (6 bases). Trimming pared 2 bases from V and 8 bases from J, leaving 18 bases between. Germline lookup yields CDR1 LNHDA and CDR2 SQIVND (reference sequence). The CDR3 length is 16 residues. CDR3 sequence: CASSIKMTGRSEKLFF. CDR3 coding DNA: TGTGCCAGTAGTATAAAAATGACAGGCCGAAGCGAAAAACTGTTTTTT.

The rearrangement uses TRBV11-2 and TRBJ1-1, with D maybe TRBD1 (5 bases). Germline V gives CDR1 SGHAT, CDR2 FQNNGV. CDR3 length: 17 amino acids. V lost 1 base and J lost 0, with 15 bases in between. The CDR3 protein is CASSLALDRNLNTEAFF. CDR3 in DNA: TGTGCCAGCAGCTTAGCCCTAGACAGAAATTTGAACACTGAAGCTTTCTTT.

The chain couples TRBV7-3 to TRBJ1-2; D is unclear. The germline V and J ends were trimmed by 5 bases and 6 bases, with 16 bases remaining between them. The CDR3 extends over 14 amino acids. Germline-derived CDR1 and CDR2 are SGHTA and FQGTGA. For the CDR3, the DNA is TGTGCCAGCAGCCTCCGTGCGGGGAAGAATGGCTACACCTTC. It codes for CASSLRAGKNGYTF. Full variable domain (missing parts from reference TRBV7-3 and TRBJ1-2): GAGVSQTPSNKVTEKGKYVELRCDPISGHTALYWYRQSLGQGPEFLIYFQGTGAADDSGLPNDRFFAVRPEGSVSTLKIQRTERGDSAVYLCASSLRAGKNGYTFGSGTRLTVV.

This chain joins TRBV19 and TRBJ1-1, with D unclear. V was shortened by 1 base and J by 0 bases, with 9 bases between the two germline ends. In germline, CDR1 is LNHDA, CDR2 SQIVND (reference sequence). The CDR3 contains 15 residues. CDR3 sequence (DNA): TGTGCCAGTAGTATAGTACGCCAGTTGAACACTGAAGCTTTCTTT. Its translation is CASSIVRQLNTEAFF.

V usage is TRBV3-1 (or the pseudogene TRBV3-2) and J usage is TRBJ2-7; a possible D gene is TRBD1 (5 bases). There are 14 residues in the CDR3. Germline V gene sequence: CDR1 LGHDT, CDR2 YNNKEL (reference sequence). Trimming shortened V by 4 bases and J by 8 bases, and 18 bases separated the two germline ends. The CDR3 DNA reads as TGTGCCAGCAGCCCCGGGCTCACGGACATCCAGCAGTACTTC. This sequence encodes CASSPGLTDIQQYF.